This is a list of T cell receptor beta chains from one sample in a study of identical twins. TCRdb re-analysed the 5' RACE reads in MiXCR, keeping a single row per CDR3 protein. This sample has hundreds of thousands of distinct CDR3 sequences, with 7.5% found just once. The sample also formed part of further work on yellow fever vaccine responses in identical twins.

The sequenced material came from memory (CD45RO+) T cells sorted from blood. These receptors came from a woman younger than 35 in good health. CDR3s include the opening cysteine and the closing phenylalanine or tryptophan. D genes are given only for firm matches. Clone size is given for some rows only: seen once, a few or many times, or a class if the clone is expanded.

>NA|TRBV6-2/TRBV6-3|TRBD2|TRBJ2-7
TGTGCCAGCAGTTACTCATCTACCTTCGGGAGGTCCTACGAGCAGTACTTC
CASSYSSTFGRSYEQYF
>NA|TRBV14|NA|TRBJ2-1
TGTGCCAGCAGCCAAGATCGGAGCGGGCTCTACAATGAGCAGTTCTTC
CASSQDRSGLYNEQFF
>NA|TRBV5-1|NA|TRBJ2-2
TGCGCCAGCAGAGGGGGGGGAAGCTACACCGGGGAGCTGTTTTTT
CASRGGGSYTGELFF
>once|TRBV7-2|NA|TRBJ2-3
TGTGCCAGCAGGGGGGGGCCCCATACGCAGTATTTT
CASRGGPHTQYF
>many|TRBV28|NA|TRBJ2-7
TGTGCCAGCAGTCTAATCTCCCCAGTGGGGGAGCAGTACTTC
CASSLISPVGEQYF
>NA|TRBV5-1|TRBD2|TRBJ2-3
TGCGCCAGCAGCAGCGGGACCCTGGGCGATACGCAGTATTTT
CASSSGTLGDTQYF
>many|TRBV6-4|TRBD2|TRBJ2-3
TGTGCCAGCAGTGCTAGCGGGAGTATCACAGATACGCAGTATTTT
CASSASGSITDTQYF
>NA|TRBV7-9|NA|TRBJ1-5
TGTGCCAGCAGCTCCGGGACACAAGGTCAGCCCCAGCATTTT
CASSSGTQGQPQHF
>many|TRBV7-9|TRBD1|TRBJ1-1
TGTGCCAGCAGCCCGGGGGACAGTATGAACACTGAAGCTTTCTTT
CASSPGDSMNTEAFF
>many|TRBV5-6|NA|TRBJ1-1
TGTGCCAGCAGCCCCAGGGCTGAGAACACTGAAGCTTTCTTT
CASSPRAENTEAFF
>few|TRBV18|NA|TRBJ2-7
TGTGCCAGCTCACCCGGGACTGTATCCTACGAGCAGTACTTC
CASSPGTVSYEQYF
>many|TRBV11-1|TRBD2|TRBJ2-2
TGTGCCAGCAGCCCCAAGACTAGCGGGGGGTCATACACCGGGGAGCTGTTTTTT
CASSPKTSGGSYTGELFF
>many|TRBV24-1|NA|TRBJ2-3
TGTGCCACCAGTGATTTGCAAGGGGCTTCATGGAATACGCAGTATTTT
CATSDLQGASWNTQYF
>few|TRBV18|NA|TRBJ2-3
TGTGCCAGCTCACCACCGGGTTTACCAGATACGCAGTATTTT
CASSPPGLPDTQYF
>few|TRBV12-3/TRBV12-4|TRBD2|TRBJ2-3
TGTGCCAGCAGCCCATGGGCGGGAGGGCCCACAGATACGCAGTATTTT
CASSPWAGGPTDTQYF
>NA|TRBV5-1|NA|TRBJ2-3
TGCGCCAGCAGCAACAAGCTTGGCACAGATACGCAGTATTTT
CASSNKLGTDTQYF
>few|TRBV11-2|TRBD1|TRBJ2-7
TGTGCCAGCAGCATAAGGACAGGGGAGGCCTACGAGCAGTACTTC
CASSIRTGEAYEQYF
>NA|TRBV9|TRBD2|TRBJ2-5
TGTGCCAGCAGCGTAGGGCCCAGCGGGGGGATGTCGGGCCAAGAGACCCAGTACTTC
CASSVGPSGGMSGQETQYF
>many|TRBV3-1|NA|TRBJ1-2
TGTGCCAGCAGCCAAGATGAACGCTATGGCTACACCTTC
CASSQDERYGYTF
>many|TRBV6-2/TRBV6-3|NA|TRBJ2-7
TGTGCCAGCAGTTACTCGACAGACTACGAGCAGTACTTC
CASSYSTDYEQYF
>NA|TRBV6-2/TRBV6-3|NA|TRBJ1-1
TGTGCCAGCAGCCACGGGGCGGGGTACACTGAAGCTTTCTTT
CASSHGAGYTEAFF
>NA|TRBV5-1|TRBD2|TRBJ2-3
TGCGCCAGCAGCCCCCGTGGTGCTAGCGGGAGGGAGGGCACAGATACGCAGTATTTT
CASSPRGASGREGTDTQYF
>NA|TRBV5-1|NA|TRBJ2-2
TGCGCCAGCAGCTTGGGCGGCAGTTCCCAGGGCACCGGGGAGCTGTTTTTT
CASSLGGSSQGTGELFF
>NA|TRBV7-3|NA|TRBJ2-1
TGTGCCAGCCGGCCGGGCGGGGATCACAATGAGCAGTTCTTC
CASRPGGDHNEQFF
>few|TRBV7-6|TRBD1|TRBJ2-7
TGTGCCAGCAGCTCGTGGGACAGATCCTACGAGCAGTACTTC
CASSSWDRSYEQYF
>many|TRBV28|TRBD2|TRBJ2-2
TGTGCCAGCAGTCAGATAGCGGGAGCGAACACCGGGGAGCTGTTTTTT
CASSQIAGANTGELFF
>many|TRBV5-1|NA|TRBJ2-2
TGCGCCAGCAGCTTGTGGGATCCGAACACCGGGGAGCTGTTTTTT
CASSLWDPNTGELFF
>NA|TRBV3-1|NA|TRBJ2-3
TGTGCCAGCAGCCAAGATCGCAGGGAGAATGCAGATACGCAGTATTTT
CASSQDRRENADTQYF
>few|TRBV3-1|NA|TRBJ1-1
TGTGCCAGCAGCCAAGGGATACCTGGTAACACTGAAGCTTTCTTT
CASSQGIPGNTEAFF
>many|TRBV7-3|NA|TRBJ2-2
TGTGCCAGCAGCGAACGGGGGCTGCCGAACACCGGGGAGCTGTTTTTT
CASSERGLPNTGELFF
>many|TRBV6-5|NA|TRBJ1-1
TGTGCCAGCAGACGGGTAGGGACTGAAGCTTTCTTT
CASRRVGTEAFF
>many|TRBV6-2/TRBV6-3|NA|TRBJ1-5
TGTGCCAGCAGTAACAGGGACGGCAATCAGCCCCAGCATTTT
CASSNRDGNQPQHF
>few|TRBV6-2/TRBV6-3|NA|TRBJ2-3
TGTGCCAGCAGGCCGTTGGGGGCAGATACGCAGTATTTT
CASRPLGADTQYF
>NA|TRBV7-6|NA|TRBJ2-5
TGTGCCAGCAGCTTAGCGGAGGGACCTGGGGAGACCCAGTACTTC
CASSLAEGPGETQYF
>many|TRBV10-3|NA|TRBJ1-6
TGTGCCACCGCAGCGGGTGGTAGCTCCTATAATTCACCCCTCCACTTT
CATAAGGSSYNSPLHF
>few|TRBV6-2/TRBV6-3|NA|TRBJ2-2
TGTGCCAGCAGTCTCTCACCCTTACTAGCCGGGGAGCTGTTTTTT
CASSLSPLLAGELFF
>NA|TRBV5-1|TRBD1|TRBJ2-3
TGCGCCAGCAGCAGCAGGGGGCGGACAGATACGCAGTATTTT
CASSSRGRTDTQYF
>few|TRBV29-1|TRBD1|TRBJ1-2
TGCAGCGTAGACGATACAGGGGGCAGGGATGGCTACACCTTC
CSVDDTGGRDGYTF
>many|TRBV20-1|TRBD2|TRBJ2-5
TGCAGTGCTAGACCACTAGCGGGAGTGGAGACCCAGTACTTC
CSARPLAGVETQYF
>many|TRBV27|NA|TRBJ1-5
TGTGCCAGCAAGCTCGGGAGCGGCAATCAGCCCCAGCATTTT
CASKLGSGNQPQHF
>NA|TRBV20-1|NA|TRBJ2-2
TGCAGTGCACCTTTCATACAGGGCCCGAACACCGGGGAGCTGTTTTTT
CSAPFIQGPNTGELFF
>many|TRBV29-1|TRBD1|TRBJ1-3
TGCAGCGTTGCTGGACAGGCCTCTGGAAACACCATATATTTT
CSVAGQASGNTIYF
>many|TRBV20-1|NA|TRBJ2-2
TGCAGTGCGAGCCGTGGATTCGGCACCGGGGAGCTGTTTTTT
CSASRGFGTGELFF
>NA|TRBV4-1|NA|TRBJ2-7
TGCGCCAGCAGCCGGGTTGGATACGAGCAGTACTTC
CASSRVGYEQYF
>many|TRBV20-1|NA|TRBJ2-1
TGCAGTGCTTTTTCGAGCTCCTACAATGAGCAGTTCTTC
CSAFSSSYNEQFF
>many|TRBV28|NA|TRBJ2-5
TGTGCCAGCAGTTTAGGCGGACAGTACCAAGAGACCCAGTACTTC
CASSLGGQYQETQYF
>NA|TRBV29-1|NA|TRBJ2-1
TGCAGCGTTGCCGGGACCAGAGCGTACAATGAGCAGTTCTTC
CSVAGTRAYNEQFF
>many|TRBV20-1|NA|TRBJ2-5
TGCAGTGCTAGACCCATAGGAGAGACCCAGTACTTC
CSARPIGETQYF
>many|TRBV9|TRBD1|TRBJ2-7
TGTGCCAGCAGCACCCGGACAGGGGAAGGAGAGCAGTACTTC
CASSTRTGEGEQYF
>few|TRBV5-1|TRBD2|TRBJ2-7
TGCGCCAGCAGCTTGGGTGGACTAGCGGGCCTCTCCTACGAGCAGTACTTC
CASSLGGLAGLSYEQYF
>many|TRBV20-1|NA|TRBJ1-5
TGCAGTGCTAGAGATAATATTAACCCTTATAGCAATCAGCCCCAGCATTTT
CSARDNINPYSNQPQHF
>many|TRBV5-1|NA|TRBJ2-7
TGCGCCAGCAGCTTGGCACTATCCTACGAGCAGTACTTC
CASSLALSYEQYF
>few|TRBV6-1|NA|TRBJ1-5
TGTGCCAGCAGTGAATCAGGGACCTATAGCAATCAGCCCCAGCATTTT
CASSESGTYSNQPQHF
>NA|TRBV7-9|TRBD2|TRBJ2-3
TGTGCCAGCAGGGAGGGACTAGCGGTAGTCCCAGATACGCAGTATTTT
CASREGLAVVPDTQYF
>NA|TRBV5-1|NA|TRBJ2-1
TGCGCCAGCAGCGGAAACGGGGGAAGCTCCTACAATGAGCAGTTCTTC
CASSGNGGSSYNEQFF
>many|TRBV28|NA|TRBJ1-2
TGTGCCAGCAGTTTATTAGCGGTTAACTATGGCTACACCTTC
CASSLLAVNYGYTF
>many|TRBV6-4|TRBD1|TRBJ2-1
TGTGCCAGCAGCGAACAGGGGGGAAACTACAATGAGCAGTTCTTC
CASSEQGGNYNEQFF
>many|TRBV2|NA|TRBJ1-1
TGTGCCAGCACCGGACAGCTGAACACTGAAGCTTTCTTT
CASTGQLNTEAFF
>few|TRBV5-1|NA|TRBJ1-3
TGCGCCAGCAGCTTGGAGGGACCGAGCTCTGGAAACACCATATATTTT
CASSLEGPSSGNTIYF